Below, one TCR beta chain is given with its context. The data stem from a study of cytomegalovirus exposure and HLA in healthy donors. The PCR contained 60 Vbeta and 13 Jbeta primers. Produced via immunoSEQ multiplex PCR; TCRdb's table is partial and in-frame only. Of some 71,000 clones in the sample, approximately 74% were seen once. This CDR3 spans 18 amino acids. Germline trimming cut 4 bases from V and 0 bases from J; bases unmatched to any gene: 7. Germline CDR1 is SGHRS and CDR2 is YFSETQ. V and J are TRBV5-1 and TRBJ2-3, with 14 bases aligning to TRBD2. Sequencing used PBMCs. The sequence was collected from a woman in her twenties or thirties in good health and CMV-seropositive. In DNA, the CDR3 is TGCGCCAGCAGCCTCGGGACTAGCGGGAGTCCGAGCACAGATACGCAGTATTTT. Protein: CASSLGTSGSPSTDTQYF. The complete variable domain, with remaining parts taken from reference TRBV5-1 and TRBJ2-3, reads KAGVTQTPRYLIKTRGQQVTLSCSPISGHRSVSWYQQTPGQGLQFLFEYFSETQRNKGNFPGRFSGRQFSNSRSEMNVSTLELGDSALYLCASSLGTSGSPSTDTQYFGPGTRLTVL.